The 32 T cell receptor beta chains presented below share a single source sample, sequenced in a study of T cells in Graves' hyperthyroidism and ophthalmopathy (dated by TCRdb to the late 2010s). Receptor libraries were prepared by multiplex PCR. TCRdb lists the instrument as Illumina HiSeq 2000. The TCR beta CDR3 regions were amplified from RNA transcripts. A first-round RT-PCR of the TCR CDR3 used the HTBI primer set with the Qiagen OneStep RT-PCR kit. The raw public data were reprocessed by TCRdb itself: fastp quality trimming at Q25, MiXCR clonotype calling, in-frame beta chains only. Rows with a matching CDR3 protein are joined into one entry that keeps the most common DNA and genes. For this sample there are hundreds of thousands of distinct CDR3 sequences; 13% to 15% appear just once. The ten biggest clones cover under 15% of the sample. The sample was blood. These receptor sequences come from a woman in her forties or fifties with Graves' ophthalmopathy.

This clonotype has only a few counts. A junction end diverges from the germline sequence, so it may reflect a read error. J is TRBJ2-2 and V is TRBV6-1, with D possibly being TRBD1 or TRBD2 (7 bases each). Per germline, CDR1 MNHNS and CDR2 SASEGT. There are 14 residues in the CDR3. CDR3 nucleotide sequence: TGTGCCGGCAGGGGGGGGAGGGCAACCGGGGAGCTGTTTTTT. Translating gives CAGRGGRATGELFF.

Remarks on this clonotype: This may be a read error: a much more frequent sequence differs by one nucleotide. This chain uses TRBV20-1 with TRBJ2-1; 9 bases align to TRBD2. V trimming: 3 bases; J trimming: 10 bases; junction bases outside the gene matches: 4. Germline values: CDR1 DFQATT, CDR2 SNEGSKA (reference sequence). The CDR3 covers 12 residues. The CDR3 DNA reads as TGCAGTGCTAGGCGGGAGGGCCACGAGCAGTTCTTC. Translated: CSARREGHEQFF.

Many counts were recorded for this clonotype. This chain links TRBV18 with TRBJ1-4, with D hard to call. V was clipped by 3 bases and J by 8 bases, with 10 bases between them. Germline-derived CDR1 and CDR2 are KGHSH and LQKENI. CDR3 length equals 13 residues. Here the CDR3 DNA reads TGTGCCAGCTCACCGGGCCAGGAGGAAAAACTGTTTTTT. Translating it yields CASSPGQEEKLFF.

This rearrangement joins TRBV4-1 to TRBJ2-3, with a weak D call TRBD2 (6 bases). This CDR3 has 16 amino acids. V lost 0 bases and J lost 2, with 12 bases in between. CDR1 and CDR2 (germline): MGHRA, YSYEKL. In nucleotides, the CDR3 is TGCGCCAGCAGCCAAGATCTGCTAGCGACCACAGATACGCAGTATTTT. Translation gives CASSQDLLATTDTQYF.

This CDR3 is CAMAQGQGYEQYF. For the CDR3, the DNA is TGTGCCATGGCACAGGGGCAGGGGTACGAGCAGTACTTC. V is TRBV19 and J is TRBJ2-7; 7 nucleotides line up with TRBD1. Germline assignment: CDR1 LNHDA and CDR2 SQIVND (reference sequence). CDR3 length equals 13 residues. With V trimmed by 10 bases and J by 4 bases, 10 bases remained unmatched.

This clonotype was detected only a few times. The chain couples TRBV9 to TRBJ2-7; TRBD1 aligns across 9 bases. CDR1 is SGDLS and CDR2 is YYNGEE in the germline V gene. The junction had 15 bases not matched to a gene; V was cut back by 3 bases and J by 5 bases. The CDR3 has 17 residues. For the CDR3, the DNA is TGTGCCAGCAGCGCAGTGGGAGGGACAGGGCTTTTTGACGAGCAGTACTTC. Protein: CASSAVGGTGLFDEQYF.

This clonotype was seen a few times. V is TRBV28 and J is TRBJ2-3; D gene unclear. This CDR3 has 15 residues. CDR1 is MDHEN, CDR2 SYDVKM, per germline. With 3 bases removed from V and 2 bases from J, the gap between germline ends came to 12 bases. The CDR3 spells CASSFFSVVTDTQYF. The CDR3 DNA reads TGTGCCAGCAGTTTTTTTTCGGTGGTCACAGATACGCAGTATTTT.

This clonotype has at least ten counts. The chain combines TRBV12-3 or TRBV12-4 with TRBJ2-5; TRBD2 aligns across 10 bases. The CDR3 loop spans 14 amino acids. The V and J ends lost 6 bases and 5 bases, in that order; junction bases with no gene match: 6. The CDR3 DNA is TGTGCCAGCAGCCCCAGCGGGAGGGGGGAGACCCAGTACTTC. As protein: CASSPSGRGETQYF.

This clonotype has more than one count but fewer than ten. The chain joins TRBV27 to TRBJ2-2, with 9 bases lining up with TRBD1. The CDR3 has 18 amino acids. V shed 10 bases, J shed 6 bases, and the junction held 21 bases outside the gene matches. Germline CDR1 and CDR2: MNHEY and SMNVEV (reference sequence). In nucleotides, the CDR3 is TGTGCCACCAAATACCCTTTAACCGGGACAGGGAGGTCCGGGGAGCTGTTTTTT. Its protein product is CATKYPLTGTGRSGELFF.

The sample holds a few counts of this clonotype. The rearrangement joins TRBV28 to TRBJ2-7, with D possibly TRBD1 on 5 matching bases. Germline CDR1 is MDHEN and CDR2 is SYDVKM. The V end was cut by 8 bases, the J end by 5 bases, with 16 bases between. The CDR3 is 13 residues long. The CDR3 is CASGSRRENEQYF. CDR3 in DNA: TGTGCCAGCGGGTCCCGCAGGGAAAACGAGCAGTACTTC.

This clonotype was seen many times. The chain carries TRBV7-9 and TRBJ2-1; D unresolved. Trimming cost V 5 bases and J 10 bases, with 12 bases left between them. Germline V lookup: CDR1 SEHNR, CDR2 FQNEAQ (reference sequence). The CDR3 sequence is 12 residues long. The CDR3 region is CASSLSTREQFF. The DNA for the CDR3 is TGTGCCAGCAGCCTCTCAACTCGGGAGCAGTTCTTC.

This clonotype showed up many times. CDR3 coding DNA: TGTGCCAGCAGTTATATCACCGGGAACACTGAAGCTTTCTTT. It translates to CASSYITGNTEAFF. The chain recombines TRBV5-5 with TRBJ1-1; no reliable D call. There are 14 residues in the CDR3. The V gene's germline CDR1 is SGHKS and CDR2 YYEKEE (reference sequence). Trimming left V 5 bases short and J 1 base short, with 12 bases between.

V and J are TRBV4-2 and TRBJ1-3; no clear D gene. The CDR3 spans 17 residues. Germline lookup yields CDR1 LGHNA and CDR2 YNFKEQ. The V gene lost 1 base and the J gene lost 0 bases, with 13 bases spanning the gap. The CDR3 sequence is CASSQGAPLRSGNTIYF. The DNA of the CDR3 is TGTGCCAGCAGCCAAGGGGCTCCTCTTCGCTCTGGAAACACCATATATTTT.

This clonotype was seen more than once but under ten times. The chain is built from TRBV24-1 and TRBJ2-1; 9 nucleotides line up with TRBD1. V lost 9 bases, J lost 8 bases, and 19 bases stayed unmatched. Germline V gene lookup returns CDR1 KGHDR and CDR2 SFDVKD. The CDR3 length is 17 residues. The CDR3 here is CATAGTGRTLETYEQFF. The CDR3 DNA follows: TGTGCCACCGCCGGGACAGGGCGGACCCTAGAAACCTATGAGCAGTTCTTC.

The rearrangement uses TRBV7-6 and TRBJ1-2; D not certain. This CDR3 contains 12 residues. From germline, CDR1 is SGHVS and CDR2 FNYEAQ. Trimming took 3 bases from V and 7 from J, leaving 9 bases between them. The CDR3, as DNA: TGTGCCAGCAGCTTCCAAGGTGGTGGCTACACCTTC. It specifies CASSFQGGGYTF.

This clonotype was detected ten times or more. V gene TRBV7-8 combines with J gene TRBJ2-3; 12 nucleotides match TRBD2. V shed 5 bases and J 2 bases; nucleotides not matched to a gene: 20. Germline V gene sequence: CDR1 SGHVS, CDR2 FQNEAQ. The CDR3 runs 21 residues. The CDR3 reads CASSPWTSGKQLVPLTDTQYF. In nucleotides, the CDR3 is TGTGCCAGCAGCCCCTGGACTAGCGGGAAACAACTCGTTCCACTCACAGATACGCAGTATTTT.

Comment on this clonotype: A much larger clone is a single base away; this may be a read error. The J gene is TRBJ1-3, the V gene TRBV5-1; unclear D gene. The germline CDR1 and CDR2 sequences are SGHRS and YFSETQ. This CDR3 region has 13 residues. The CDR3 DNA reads TGCGCCAGCAGCTTATCCGATGGAACCACCATATATTTT. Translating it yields CASSLSDGTTIYF.

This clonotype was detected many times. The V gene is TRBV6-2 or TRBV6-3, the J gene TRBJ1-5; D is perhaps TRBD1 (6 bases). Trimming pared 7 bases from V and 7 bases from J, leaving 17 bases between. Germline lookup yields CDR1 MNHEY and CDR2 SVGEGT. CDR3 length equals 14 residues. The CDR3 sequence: CASKFTGREQPQHF. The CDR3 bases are TGTGCCAGCAAGTTCACAGGGCGTGAACAGCCCCAGCATTTT.

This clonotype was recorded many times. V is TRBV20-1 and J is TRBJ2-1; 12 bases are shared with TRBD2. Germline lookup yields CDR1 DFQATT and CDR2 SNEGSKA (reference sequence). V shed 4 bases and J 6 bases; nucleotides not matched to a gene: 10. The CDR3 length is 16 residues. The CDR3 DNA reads TGCAGTGCTACCCGGACTAGCGGGATAGGGGCCAATGAGCAGTTCTTC. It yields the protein CSATRTSGIGANEQFF.

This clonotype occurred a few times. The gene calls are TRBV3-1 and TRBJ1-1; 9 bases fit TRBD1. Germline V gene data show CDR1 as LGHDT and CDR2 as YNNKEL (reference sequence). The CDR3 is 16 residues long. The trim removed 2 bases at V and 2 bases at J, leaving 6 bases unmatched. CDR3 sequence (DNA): TGTGCCAGCAGCCAACTGCGACAGGGGGGTAACACTGAAGCTTTCTTT. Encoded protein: CASSQLRQGGNTEAFF.

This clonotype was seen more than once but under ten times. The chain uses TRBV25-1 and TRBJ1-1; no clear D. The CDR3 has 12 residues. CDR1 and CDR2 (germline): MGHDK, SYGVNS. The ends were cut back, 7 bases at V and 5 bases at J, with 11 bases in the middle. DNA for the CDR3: TGTGCCAGCACTACCTGGGGAACTGAAGCTTTCTTT. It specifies CASTTWGTEAFF.

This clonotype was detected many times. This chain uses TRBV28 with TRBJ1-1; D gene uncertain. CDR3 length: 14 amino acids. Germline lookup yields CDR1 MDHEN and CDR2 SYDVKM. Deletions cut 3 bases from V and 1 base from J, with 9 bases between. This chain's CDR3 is CASSFRARNTEAFF. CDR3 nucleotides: TGTGCCAGCAGTTTTCGAGCTCGGAACACTGAAGCTTTCTTT.

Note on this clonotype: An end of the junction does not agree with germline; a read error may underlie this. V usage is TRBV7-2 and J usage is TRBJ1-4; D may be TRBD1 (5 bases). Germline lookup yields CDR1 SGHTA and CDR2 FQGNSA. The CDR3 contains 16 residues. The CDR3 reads CASSQIAGTGREKLFF. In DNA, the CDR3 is TGCGCCAGCAGCCAAATCGCCGGGACCGGTCGAGAAAAACTGTTTTTT.

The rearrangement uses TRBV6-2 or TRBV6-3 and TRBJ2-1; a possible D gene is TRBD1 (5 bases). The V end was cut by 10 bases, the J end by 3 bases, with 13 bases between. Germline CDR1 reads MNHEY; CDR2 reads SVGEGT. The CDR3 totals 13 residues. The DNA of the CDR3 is TGTGCCACCTGCCTCGACAGCTACAATGAGCAGTTCTTC. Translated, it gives CATCLDSYNEQFF.

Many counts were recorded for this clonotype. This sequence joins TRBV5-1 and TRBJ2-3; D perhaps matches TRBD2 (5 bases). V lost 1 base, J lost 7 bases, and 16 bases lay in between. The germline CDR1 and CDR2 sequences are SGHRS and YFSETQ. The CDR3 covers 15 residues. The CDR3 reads CASSLSGRGDNTQYF. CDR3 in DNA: TGCGCCAGCAGCTTGTCTGGTCGGGGAGATAATACGCAGTATTTT.

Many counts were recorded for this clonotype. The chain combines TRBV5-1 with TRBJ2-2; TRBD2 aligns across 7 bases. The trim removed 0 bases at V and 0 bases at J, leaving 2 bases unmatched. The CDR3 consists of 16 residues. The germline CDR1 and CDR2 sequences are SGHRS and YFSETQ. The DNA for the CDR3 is TGCGCCAGCAGCTTGGCCCTAGCGGCGAACACCGGGGAGCTGTTTTTT. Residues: CASSLALAANTGELFF.

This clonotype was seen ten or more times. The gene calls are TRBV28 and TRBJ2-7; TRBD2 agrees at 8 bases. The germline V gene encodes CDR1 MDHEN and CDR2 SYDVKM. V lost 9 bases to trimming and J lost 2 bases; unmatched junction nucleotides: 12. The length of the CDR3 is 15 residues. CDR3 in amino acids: CASREGLAFTYEQYF. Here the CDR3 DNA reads TGTGCCAGTCGGGAGGGCCTAGCTTTTACCTACGAGCAGTACTTC.

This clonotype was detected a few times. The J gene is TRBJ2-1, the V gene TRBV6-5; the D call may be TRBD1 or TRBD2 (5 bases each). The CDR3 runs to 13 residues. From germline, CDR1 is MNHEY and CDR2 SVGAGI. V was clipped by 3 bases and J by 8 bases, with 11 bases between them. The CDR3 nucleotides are TGTGCCAGCAGTTATCATAGAGGGGATGAGCAGTTCTTC. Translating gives CASSYHRGDEQFF.

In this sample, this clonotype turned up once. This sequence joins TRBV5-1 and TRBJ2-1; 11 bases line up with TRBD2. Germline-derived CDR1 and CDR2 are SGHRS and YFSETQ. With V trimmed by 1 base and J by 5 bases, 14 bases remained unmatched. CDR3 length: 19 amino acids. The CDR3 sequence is CASSLFVSASGRFDNEQFF. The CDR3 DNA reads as TGCGCCAGCAGCTTGTTTGTTTCGGCTAGCGGGAGGTTTGACAATGAGCAGTTCTTC.

The CDR3 loop reads CASLEGGSGQETQYF. The CDR3, as DNA: TGTGCCAGCTTAGAAGGGGGTTCAGGCCAAGAGACCCAGTACTTC. The genes are TRBV6-2 or TRBV6-3 and TRBJ2-5; TRBD1 might be the D (6 bases). The CDR3 consists of 15 residues. Trimming left V 8 bases short and J 1 base short, with 17 bases between. Germline V CDR1 and CDR2: MNHEY, SVGEGT.

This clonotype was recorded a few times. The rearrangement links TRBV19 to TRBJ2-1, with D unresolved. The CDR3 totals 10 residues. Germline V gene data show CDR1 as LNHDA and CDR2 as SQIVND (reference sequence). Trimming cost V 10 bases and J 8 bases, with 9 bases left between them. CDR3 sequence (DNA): TGTGCCACCGGACGGGATGAGCAGTTCTTC. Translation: CATGRDEQFF.

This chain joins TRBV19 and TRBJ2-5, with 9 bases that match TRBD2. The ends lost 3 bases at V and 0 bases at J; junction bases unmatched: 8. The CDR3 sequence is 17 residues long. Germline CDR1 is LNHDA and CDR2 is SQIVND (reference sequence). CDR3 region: CASSISGTSLYQETQYF. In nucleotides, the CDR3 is TGTGCCAGTAGTATCTCCGGGACTAGCTTGTACCAAGAGACCCAGTACTTC.